A single count supports the clone carrying this TCR beta chain. Its target is not known. 60 Vbeta and 13 Jbeta primers were used in PCR. The method was immunoSEQ multiplex PCR; TCRdb's version includes in-frame clones alone and lacks a portion of them. The sample has approximately 69,000 clones; 60% to 85% are singletons. Germline CDR1 SGHRS, CDR2 YFSETQ. The length of the CDR3 is 15 residues. The data originate from a study of cytomegalovirus exposure and HLA in healthy donors. General study results and limits: Most observed TCR sequences were rare, whereas some public TCRs were detected in many donors. Reportedly, cytomegalovirus status was diagnosed with high sensitivity and specificity. A later analysis found TCR association rates differed by HLA locus, highest for DRB1 and lowest for HLA-C.

J is TRBJ2-5 and V is TRBV5-1, with TRBD1 identical over 7 bases. The J call may be wrong; the DNA end is better matched by TRBJ2-7. This TCR was sampled from a man aged 18 to 30 in good health and CMV-seronegative. Sample: PBMCs. DNA for the CDR3: TGCGCCAGCAGCTTGGAGGGACAGAGCACCTACGAGCAGTACTTC. As protein: CASSLEGQSTYEQYF.